The text below deals with one TCR beta chain. These data originate in a study of cytomegalovirus exposure and HLA in healthy donors. Repertoires were generated with immunoSEQ multiplex PCR, while TCRdb's copy carries only in-frame clones and drops some. This repertoire shows 350,000 or so clones, 86% found once; its top ten account for about 0.8%. The germline CDR1 and CDR2 sequences are SNHLY and FYNNEI. V lost 2 bases to trimming and J lost 6 bases, with 11 bases between them. CDR3 length: 13 residues. The chain has TRBV2 and TRBJ2-7; D is possibly TRBD2 (6 bases). This sequence originates from a woman aged 18-29 years in good health and CMV-seronegative. The sequencing input was PBMCs. The CDR3 bases are TGTGCCAGCAGTGAATGGCGGGGAACCGAGCAGTACTTC. Its protein product is CASSEWRGTEQYF.